Listed here is a single T cell receptor (beta chain). The sample originates from a study of blood T cell repertoires in COVID-19. Turning to the study itself: Samples taken during acute and convalescent COVID-19 were collected in the United States, Italy and Spain. The cDNA or gDNA used as material had been derived from T cells, B-cell-depleted T cells, or PBMCs.

In the original workflow: Estimation of nucleated cell counts relied on the amplification of reference gene primers. Clones were sequenced by immunoSEQ multiplex PCR, and TCRdb holds only the in-frame ones, with some missing. The V and J calls and the clone size are those of that table, but D and trimming were determined from the DNA. This sample has about 27,000 clones, with about 87% found just once. Trimming took 2 bases from V and 3 from J; bases not matched to a gene: 6. This CDR3 contains 16 residues. The V gene's germline CDR1 is SGHRS and CDR2 YFSETQ. The receptor comes from a human donor in a cohort sampled during active COVID-19. The genes are TRBV5-1 and TRBJ2-2; 8 positions agree with TRBD2. The sequenced sample consisted of peripheral blood. The CDR3 here is CASSFNGGADTGELFF. Written as DNA, the CDR3 is TGCGCCAGCAGCTTTAACGGGGGGGCCGACACCGGGGAGCTGTTTTTT. The whole variable domain, remainder taken from reference TRBV5-1 and TRBJ2-2, is KAGVTQTPRYLIKTRGQQVTLSCSPISGHRSVSWYQQTPGQGLQFLFEYFSETQRNKGNFPGRFSGRQFSNSRSEMNVSTLELGDSALYLCASSFNGGADTGELFFGEGSRLTVL.